This TCR beta chain was recorded in a study of shared clonotypes between healthy human individuals. Broader study findings: Naive subsets typically showed greater estimated richness than memory subsets.

TCRdb's copy holds only in-frame clones and misses some; the assay was immunoSEQ multiplex PCR. The sample lists roughly 570,000 clones, roughly 98% occurring once. About this clone itself: Its antigen is undetermined.

Naive CD8 cells lacked CD45RO and underwent positive selection for CCR7, leaving out terminally differentiated effector memory CD45RA+ cells. CDR1 is SGHAT, CDR2 FQNNGV, per germline. The CDR3 is made up of 17 amino acids. Trimming at V came to 4 bases and at J to 6 bases, leaving 11 bases not matched to a gene. What was sequenced was naive CD8+ T cells sorted from blood. The sequence was obtained from a man aged 25-45 years in good health. The V call is TRBV11-2, the J call TRBJ2-3; 12 bases agree with TRBD2. The CDR3 DNA sequence: TGTGCCAGCAGCTCGACCTTCCTAGCGGGAGGGCCGGATACGCAGTATTTT. Protein: CASSSTFLAGGPDTQYF.